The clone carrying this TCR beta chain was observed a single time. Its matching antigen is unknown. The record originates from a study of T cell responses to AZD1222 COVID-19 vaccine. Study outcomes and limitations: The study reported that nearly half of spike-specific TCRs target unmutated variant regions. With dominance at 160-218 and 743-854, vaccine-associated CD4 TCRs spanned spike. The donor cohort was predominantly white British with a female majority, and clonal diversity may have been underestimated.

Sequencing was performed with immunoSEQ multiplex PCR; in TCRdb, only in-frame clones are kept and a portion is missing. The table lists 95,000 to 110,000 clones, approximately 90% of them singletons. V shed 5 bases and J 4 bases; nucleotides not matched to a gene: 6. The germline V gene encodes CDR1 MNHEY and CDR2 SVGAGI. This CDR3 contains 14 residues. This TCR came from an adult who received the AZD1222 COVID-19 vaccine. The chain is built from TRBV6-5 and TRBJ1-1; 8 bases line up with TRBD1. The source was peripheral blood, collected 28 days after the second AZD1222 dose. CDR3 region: CASSPRDRTTEAFF. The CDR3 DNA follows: TGTGCCAGCAGTCCCCGGGACAGGACCACTGAAGCTTTCTTT.